This T cell receptor (beta chain) derives from a study of OX40 agonist ivuxolimab in advanced cancers. The study's findings and limits: At 0.1-3.0 mg/kg, partial responders had clonal expansion among the lowest observed. Researchers report that CD8+ T cells had, on average, more expanded clones than CD4+. At 0.1 to 3.0 mg/kg, clonal expansion of CD4+ and CD8+ blood T cells had occurred by week 6.

About this clone itself: Its antigen is unknown.

TCRdb's table, derived via immunoSEQ multiplex PCR, lists solely in-frame clones and lacks some. Found here are 35,000 to 45,000 clones, 85% to 90% of them singletons; the top ten hold around 4.6%. This clonotype was obtained from an adult with an advanced solid tumor such as melanoma, head and neck, liver or kidney cancer. Sequenced here: CD4+ or CD8+ T cells sorted from blood, sampled in a trial of the OX40 agonist ivuxolimab.

CDR3 DNA sequence: TGCGCCAGCAGCCAAGGGGCAGGCGATACAAATGAGCAGTTCTTC. It specifies CASSQGAGDTNEQFF. The V call is TRBV4-3, the J call TRBJ2-1; D not certain. V gave up 1 base and J gave up 7 bases, with 14 bases separating them. The CDR3 spans 15 residues. Germline values: CDR1 LGHNA, CDR2 YSLEER.